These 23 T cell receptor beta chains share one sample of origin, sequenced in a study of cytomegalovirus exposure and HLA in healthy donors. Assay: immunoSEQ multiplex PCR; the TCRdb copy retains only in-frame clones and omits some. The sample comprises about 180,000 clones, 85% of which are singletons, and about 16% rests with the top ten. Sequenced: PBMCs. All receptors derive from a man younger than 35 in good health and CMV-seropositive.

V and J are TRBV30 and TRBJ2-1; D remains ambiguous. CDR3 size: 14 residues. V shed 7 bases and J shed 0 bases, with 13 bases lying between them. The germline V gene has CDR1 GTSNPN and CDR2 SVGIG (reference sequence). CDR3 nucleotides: TGTGCCTCACTGACTGTGAGCTCCTACAATGAGCAGTTCTTC. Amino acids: CASLTVSSYNEQFF. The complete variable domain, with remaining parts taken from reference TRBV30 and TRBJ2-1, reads SQTIHQWPATLVQPVGSPLSLECTVEGTSNPNLYWYRQAAGRGLQLLFYSVGIGQISSEVPQNLSASRPQDRQFILSSKKLLLSDSGFYLCASLTVSSYNEQFFGPGTRLTVL.

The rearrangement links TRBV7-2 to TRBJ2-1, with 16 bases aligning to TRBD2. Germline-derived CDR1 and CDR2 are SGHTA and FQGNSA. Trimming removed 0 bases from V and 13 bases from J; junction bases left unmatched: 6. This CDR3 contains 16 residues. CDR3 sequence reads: CASSLAGTSGRAGQFF. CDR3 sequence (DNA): TGTGCCAGCAGCTTAGCTGGGACTAGCGGGAGGGCCGGCCAGTTCTTC.

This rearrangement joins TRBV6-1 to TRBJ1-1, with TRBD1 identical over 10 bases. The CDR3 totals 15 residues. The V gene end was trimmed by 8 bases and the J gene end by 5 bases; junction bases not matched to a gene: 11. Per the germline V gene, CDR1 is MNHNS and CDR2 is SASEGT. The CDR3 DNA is TGTGCCAGCTCCCGGGACAGGGGAAGGGAAACTGAAGCTTTCTTT. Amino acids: CASSRDRGRETEAFF.

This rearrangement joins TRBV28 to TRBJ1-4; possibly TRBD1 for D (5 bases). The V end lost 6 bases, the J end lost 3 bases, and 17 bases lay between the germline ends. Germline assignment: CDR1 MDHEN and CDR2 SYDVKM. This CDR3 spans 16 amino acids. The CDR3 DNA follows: TGTGCCAGCAGCACTGACTCAGGGTCGGCTAATGAAAAACTGTTTTTT. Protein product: CASSTDSGSANEKLFF.

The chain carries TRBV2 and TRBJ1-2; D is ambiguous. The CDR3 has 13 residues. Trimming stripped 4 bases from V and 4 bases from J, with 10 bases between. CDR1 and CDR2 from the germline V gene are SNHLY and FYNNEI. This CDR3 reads CASSVDPGYGYTF. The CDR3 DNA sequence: TGTGCCAGCAGTGTCGACCCAGGCTATGGCTACACCTTC.

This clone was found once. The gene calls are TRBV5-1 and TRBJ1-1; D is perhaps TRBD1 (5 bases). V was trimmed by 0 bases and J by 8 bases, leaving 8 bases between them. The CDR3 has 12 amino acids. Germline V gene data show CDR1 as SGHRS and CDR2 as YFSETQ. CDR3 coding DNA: TGCGCCAGCAGCTTGGTATCAGGGGAAGCTTTCTTT. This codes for CASSLVSGEAFF.

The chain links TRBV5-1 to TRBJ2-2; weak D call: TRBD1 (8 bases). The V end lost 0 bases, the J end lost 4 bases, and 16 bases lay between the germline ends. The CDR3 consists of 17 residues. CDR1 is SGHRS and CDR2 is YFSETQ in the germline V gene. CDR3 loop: CASSLGGGQVGTGELFF. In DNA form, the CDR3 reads TGCGCCAGCAGCTTGGGGGGGGGACAGGTCGGCACCGGGGAGCTGTTTTTT.

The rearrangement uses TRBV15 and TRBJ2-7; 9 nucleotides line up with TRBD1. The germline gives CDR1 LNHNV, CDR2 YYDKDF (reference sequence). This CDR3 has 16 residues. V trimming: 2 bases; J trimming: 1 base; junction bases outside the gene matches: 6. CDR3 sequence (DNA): TGTGCCACCAGCAGACGAACAGGGGGCGCATCCTACGAGCAGTACTTC. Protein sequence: CATSRRTGGASYEQYF.

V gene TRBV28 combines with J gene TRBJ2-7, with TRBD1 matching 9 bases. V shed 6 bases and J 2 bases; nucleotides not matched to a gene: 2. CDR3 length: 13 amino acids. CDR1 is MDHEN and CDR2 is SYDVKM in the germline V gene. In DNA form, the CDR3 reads TGTGCCAGCAGGGGACAGGGTCCCTACGAGCAGTACTTC. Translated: CASRGQGPYEQYF.

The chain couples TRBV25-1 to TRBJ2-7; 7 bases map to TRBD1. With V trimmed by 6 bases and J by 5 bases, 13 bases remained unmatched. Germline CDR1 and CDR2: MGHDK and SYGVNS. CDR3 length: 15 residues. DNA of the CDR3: TGTGCCAGCAGAGGACGTCCGGGACAGCTGGACGAGCAGTACTTC. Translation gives CASRGRPGQLDEQYF.

CDR3 in amino acids: CASAGDSYEQYF. Here the CDR3 DNA reads TGTGCCAGCGCGGGAGACTCCTACGAGCAGTACTTC. The rearrangement joins TRBV9 to TRBJ2-7, with 7 bases that match TRBD2. Germline CDR1 reads SGDLS; CDR2 reads YYNGEE. The CDR3 covers 12 residues. Trimming took 7 bases from V and 0 from J; bases not matched to a gene: 1.

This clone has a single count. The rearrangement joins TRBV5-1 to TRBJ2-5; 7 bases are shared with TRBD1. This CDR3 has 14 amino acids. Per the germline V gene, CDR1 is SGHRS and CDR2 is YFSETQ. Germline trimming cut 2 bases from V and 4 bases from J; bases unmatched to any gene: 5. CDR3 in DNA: TGCGCCAGCAGCTTACAGGGGATACTAGAGACCCAGTACTTC. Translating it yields CASSLQGILETQYF.

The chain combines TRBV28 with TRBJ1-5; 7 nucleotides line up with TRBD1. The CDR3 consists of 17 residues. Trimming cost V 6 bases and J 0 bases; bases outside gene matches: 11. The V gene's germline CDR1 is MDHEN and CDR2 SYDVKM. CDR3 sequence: CASSYDRAVYSNQPQHF. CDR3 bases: TGTGCCAGCAGCTATGACAGGGCCGTATATAGCAATCAGCCCCAGCATTTT. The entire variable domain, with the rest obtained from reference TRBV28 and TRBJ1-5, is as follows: DVKVTQSSRYLVKRTGEKVFLECVQDMDHENMFWYRQDPGLGLRLIYFSYDVKMKEKGDIPEGYSVSREKKERFSLILESASTNQTSMYLCASSYDRAVYSNQPQHFGDGTRLSIL.

The CDR3 nucleotides are TGCGCCAGCAGCGCGACAGGGTACGATGAGCAGTTCTTC. It yields the protein CASSATGYDEQFF. The rearrangement links TRBV10-1 to TRBJ2-1, with 7 bases lining up with TRBD1. The V gene's germline CDR1 is WNHNN and CDR2 SYGVQD (reference sequence). Unmatched junction bases numbered 7, after V lost 6 bases and J lost 8 bases. The CDR3 length is 13 residues.

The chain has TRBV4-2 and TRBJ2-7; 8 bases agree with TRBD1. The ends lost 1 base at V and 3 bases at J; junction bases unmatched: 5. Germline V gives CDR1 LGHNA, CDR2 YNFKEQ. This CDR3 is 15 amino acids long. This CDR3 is CASSQGQGMNYEQYF. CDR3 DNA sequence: TGTGCCAGCAGCCAAGGACAGGGGATGAACTACGAGCAGTACTTC.

Here the CDR3 reads CASIGTSGSYEQYF. DNA for the CDR3: TGTGCCAGCATTGGGACTAGCGGGTCCTACGAGCAGTACTTC. The rearrangement uses TRBV6-1 and TRBJ2-5; TRBD2 aligns across 12 bases. TRBJ2-7 matches the DNA end more closely, so the J call is doubtful. Germline V CDR1 and CDR2: MNHNS, SASEGT. CDR3 length: 14 residues.

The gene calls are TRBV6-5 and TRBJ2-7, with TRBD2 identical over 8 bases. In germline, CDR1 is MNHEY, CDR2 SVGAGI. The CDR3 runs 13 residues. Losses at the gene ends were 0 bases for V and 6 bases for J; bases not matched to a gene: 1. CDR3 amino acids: CASSYSSGSEQYF. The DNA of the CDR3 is TGTGCCAGCAGTTACTCGAGCGGGAGCGAGCAGTACTTC.

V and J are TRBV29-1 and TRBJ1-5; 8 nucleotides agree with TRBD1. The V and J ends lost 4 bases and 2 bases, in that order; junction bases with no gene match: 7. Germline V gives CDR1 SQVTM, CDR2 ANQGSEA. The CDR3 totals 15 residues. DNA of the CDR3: TGCAGCGTTGTCTACGGGACAGGAGGCAATCAGCCCCAGCATTTT. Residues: CSVVYGTGGNQPQHF.

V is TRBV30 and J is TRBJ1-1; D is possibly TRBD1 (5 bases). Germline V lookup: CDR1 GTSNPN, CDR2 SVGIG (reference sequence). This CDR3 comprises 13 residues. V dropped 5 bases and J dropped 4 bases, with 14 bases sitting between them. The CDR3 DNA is TGTGCCTGGGGGGATTTCAGGGCCACTGAAGCTTTCTTT. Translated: CAWGDFRATEAFF.

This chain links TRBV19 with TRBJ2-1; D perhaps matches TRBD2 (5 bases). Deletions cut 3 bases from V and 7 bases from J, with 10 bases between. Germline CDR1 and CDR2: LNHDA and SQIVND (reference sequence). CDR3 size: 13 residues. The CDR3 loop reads CASSMLRANEQFF. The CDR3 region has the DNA TGTGCCAGTAGTATGTTGAGGGCGAATGAGCAGTTCTTC.

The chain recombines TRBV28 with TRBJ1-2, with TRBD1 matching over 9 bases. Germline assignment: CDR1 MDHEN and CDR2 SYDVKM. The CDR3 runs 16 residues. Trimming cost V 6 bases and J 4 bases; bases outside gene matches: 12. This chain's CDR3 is CASRYSTGGARYGYTF. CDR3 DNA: TGTGCCAGCAGATATAGTACAGGGGGCGCTCGCTATGGCTACACCTTC.

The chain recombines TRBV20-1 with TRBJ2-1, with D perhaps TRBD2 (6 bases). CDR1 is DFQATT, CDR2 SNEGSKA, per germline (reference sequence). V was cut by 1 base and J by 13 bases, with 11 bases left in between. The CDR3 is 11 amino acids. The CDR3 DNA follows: TGCAGTGCTAGAGTCGGGCGGGGTCAGTTCTTC. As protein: CSARVGRGQFF.

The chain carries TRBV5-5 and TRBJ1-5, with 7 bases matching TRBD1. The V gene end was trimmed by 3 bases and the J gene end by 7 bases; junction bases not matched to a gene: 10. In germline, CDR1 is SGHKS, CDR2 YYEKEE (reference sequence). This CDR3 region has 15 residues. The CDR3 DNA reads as TGTGCCAGCAGCTGGTCAGGGGGTTTAATGCAGCCCCAGCATTTT. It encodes CASSWSGGLMQPQHF.